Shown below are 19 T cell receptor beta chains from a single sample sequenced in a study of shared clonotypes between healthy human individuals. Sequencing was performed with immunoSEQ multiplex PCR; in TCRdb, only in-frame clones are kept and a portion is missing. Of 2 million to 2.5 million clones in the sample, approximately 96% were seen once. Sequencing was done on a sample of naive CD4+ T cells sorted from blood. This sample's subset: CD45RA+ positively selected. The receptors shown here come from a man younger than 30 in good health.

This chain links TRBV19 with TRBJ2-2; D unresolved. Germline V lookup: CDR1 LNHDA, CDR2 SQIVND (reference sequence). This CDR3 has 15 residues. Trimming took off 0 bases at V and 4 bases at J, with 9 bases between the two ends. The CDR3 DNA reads TGTGCCAGTAGTATAGATGAGCGTCGCACCGGGGAGCTGTTTTTT. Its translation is CASSIDERRTGELFF.

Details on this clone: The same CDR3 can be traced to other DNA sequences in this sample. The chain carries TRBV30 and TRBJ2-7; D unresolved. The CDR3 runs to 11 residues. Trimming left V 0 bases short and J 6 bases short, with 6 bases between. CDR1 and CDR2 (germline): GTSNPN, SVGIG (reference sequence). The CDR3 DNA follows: TGTGCCTGGAGTGTAGGGTCCGAGCAGTACTTC. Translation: CAWSVGSEQYF.

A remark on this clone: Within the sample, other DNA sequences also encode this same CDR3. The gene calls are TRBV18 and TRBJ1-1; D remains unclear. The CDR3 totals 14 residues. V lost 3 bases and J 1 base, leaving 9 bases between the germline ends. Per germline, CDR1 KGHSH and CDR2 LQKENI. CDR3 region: CASSPRQSNTEAFF. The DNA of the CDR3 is TGTGCCAGCTCACCGAGACAATCGAACACTGAAGCTTTCTTT.

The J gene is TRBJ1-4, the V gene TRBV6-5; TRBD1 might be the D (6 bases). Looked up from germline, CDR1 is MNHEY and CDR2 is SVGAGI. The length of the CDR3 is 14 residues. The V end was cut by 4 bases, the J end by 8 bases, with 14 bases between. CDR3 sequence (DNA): TGTGCCAGCAGTTCGGACAGACGAGGGGAAAAACTGTTTTTT. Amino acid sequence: CASSSDRRGEKLFF.

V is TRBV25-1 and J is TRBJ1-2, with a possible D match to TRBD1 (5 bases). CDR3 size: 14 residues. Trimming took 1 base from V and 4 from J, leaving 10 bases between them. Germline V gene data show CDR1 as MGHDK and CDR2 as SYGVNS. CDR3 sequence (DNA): TGTGCCAGCAGTGAATCCGGGGGTCCCTATGGCTACACCTTC. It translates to CASSESGGPYGYTF.

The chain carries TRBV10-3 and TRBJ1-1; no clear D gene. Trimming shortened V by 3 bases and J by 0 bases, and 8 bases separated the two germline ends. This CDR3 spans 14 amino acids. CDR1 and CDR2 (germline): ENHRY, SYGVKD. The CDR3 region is CAISDNGLNTEAFF. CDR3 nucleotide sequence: TGTGCCATCAGTGATAATGGATTGAACACTGAAGCTTTCTTT.

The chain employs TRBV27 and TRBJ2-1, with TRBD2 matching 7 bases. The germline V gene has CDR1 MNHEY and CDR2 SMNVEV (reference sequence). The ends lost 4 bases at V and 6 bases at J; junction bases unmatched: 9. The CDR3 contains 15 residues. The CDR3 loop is CASSSLTSLGNEQFF. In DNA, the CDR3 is TGTGCCAGCAGTTCCCTGACTAGCCTTGGCAATGAGCAGTTCTTC.

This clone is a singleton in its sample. The CDR3 coding sequence is TGTGCCAGCAGAGACCCCGGGGGCACAGATACGCAGTATTTT. Encoded protein: CASRDPGGTDTQYF. The V gene is TRBV6-1, the J gene TRBJ2-3; weak D call: TRBD2 (5 bases). The germline V and J ends were trimmed by 6 bases and 1 base, with 11 bases remaining between them. CDR3 length equals 14 residues. Germline V CDR1 and CDR2: MNHNS, SASEGT.

CDR3 protein: CASSITGTGPNEQYF. The CDR3, as DNA: TGTGCCAGTAGTATTACGGGGACGGGTCCTAACGAGCAGTACTTC. V gene TRBV19 combines with J gene TRBJ2-7; D is perhaps TRBD1 or TRBD2 (5 bases each). The ends were cut back, 3 bases at V and 5 bases at J, with 17 bases in the middle. This CDR3 region has 15 residues. CDR1 LNHDA and CDR2 SQIVND come from the germline V gene (reference sequence).

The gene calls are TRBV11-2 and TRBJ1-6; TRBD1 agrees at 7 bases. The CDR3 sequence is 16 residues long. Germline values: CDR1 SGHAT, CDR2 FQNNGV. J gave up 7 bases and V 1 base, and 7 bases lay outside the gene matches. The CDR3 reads CASSLVRGRTNSPLHF. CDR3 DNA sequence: TGTGCCAGCAGCTTAGTGAGGGGGCGCACGAATTCACCCCTCCACTTT.

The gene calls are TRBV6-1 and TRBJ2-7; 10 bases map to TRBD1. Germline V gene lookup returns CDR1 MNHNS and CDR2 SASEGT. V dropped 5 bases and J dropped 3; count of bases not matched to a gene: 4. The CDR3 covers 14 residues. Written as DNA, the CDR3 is TGTGCCAGCAGTTTCGACAGGGGGCGCTACGAGCAGTACTTC. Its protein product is CASSFDRGRYEQYF.

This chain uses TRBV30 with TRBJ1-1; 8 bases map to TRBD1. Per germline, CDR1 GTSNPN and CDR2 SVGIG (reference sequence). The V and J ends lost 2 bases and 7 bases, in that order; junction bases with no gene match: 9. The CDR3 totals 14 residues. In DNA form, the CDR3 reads TGTGCCTGGAGTACAAGACAGGGGAGGTATGAAGCTTTCTTT. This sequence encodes CAWSTRQGRYEAFF.

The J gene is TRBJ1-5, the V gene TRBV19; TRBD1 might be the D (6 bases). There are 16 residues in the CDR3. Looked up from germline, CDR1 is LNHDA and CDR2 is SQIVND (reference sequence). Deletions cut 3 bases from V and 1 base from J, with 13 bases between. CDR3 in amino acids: CASSIDRDKSNQPQHF. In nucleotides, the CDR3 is TGTGCCAGTAGTATCGACCGGGACAAAAGCAATCAGCCCCAGCATTTT.

The CDR3, as DNA: TGTGCCAGTAGTACCCAAAGACAGGGGGCCTACTATGGCTACACCTTC. Its protein product is CASSTQRQGAYYGYTF. The J gene is TRBJ1-2, the V gene TRBV19; 10 nucleotides match TRBD1. The CDR3 has 16 residues. After removal of 4 bases from V and 3 bases from J, the junction contained 8 bases not matched to a gene. Per germline, CDR1 LNHDA and CDR2 SQIVND (reference sequence). Supplemented by reference TRBV19 and TRBJ1-2, the full variable domain reads DGGITQSPKYLFRKEGQNVTLSCEQNLNHDAMYWYRQDPGQGLRLIYYSQIVNDFQKGDIAEGYSVSREKKESFPLTVTSAQKNPTAFYLCASSTQRQGAYYGYTFGSGTRLTVV.

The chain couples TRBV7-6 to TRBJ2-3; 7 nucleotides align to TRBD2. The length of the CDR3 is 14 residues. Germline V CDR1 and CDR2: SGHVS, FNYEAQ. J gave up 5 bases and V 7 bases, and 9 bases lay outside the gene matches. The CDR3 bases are TGTGCCAGCACAGAGCGGGATCTGAGAGATACGCAGTATTTT. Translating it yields CASTERDLRDTQYF.

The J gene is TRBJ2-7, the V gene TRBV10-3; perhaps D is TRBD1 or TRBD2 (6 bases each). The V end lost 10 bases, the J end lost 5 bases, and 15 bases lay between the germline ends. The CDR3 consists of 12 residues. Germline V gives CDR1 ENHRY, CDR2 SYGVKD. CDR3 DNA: TGTGCCAAGGGCCCCGGGGGCCACGAGCAGTACTTC. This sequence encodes CAKGPGGHEQYF.

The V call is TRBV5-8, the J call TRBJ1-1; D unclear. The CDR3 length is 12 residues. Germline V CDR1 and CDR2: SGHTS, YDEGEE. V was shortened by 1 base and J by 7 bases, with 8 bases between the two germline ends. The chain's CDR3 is CASSLRPFEAFF. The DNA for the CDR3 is TGTGCCAGCAGCTTGAGACCTTTTGAAGCTTTCTTT.

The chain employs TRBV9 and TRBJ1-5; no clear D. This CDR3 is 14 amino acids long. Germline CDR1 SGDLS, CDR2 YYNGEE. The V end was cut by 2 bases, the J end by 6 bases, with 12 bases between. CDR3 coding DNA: TGTGCCAGCAGCGTCGACGCCGACGGTCAGCCCCAGCATTTT. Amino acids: CASSVDADGQPQHF.

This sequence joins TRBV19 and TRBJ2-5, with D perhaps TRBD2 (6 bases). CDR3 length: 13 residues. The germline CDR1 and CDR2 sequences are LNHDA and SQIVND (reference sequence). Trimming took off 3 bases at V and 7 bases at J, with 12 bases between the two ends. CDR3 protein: CASSIASVGTQYF. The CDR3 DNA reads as TGTGCCAGTAGTATCGCTAGCGTCGGGACCCAGTACTTC.